These 25 T cell receptor beta chains came from one sample sequenced in a study of blood T cell repertoires in COVID-19. Produced via immunoSEQ multiplex PCR; TCRdb's table is partial and in-frame only. The data show 250,000 to 350,000 clones, with 88% seen just once and less than 3% held by the top ten. The sequenced sample consisted of PBMCs or T cells enriched from blood (not recorded which). The source is a woman aged 50 to 60 who had recovered from COVID-19.

The V and J genes are TRBV2 and TRBJ2-1; 7 bases match TRBD1. The CDR3 runs to 16 residues. Germline V lookup: CDR1 SNHLY, CDR2 FYNNEI. Trimming at V came to 6 bases and at J to 0 bases, leaving 8 bases not matched to a gene. CDR3 nucleotides: TGTGCCAGCAGAGCACTACAGGGGACCTCCTACAATGAGCAGTTCTTC. This gives the protein CASRALQGTSYNEQFF.

J is TRBJ1-1 and V is TRBV28; tentatively, D is TRBD1 (5 bases). Germline V gene sequence: CDR1 MDHEN, CDR2 SYDVKM. CDR3 length equals 14 residues. V was trimmed by 6 bases and J by 1 base, leaving 12 bases between them. CDR3 loop: CASRLPDRNTEAFF. In DNA, the CDR3 is TGTGCCAGCAGGCTTCCCGACAGGAACACTGAAGCTTTCTTT.

V and J are TRBV18 and TRBJ1-3; tentative D call: TRBD1 (5 bases). Trimming left V 6 bases short and J 0 bases short, with 9 bases between. The germline V gene encodes CDR1 KGHSH and CDR2 LQKENI. The CDR3 length is 14 residues. The CDR3 sequence: CASSGGNSGNTIYF. For the CDR3, the DNA is TGTGCCAGCTCCGGGGGGAACTCTGGAAACACCATATATTTT. Looking up the rest from reference TRBV18 and TRBJ1-3 gives the full variable domain: NAGVMQNPRHLVRRRGQEARLRCSPMKGHSHVYWYRQLPEEGLKFMVYLQKENIIDESGMPKERFSAEFPKEGPSILRIQQVVRGDSAAYFCASSGGNSGNTIYFGEGSWLTVV.

V is TRBV2 and J is TRBJ2-3, with TRBD2 identical over 10 bases. There are 14 residues in the CDR3. After removal of 8 bases from V and 1 base from J, the junction contained 3 bases not matched to a gene. Looked up from germline, CDR1 is SNHLY and CDR2 is FYNNEI. The DNA for the CDR3 is TGTGCCAGCCGAGGGACTAGCGGCACAGATACGCAGTATTTT. This codes for CASRGTSGTDTQYF.

The chain couples TRBV7-2 to TRBJ1-1; D gene ambiguous. V gave up 1 base and J gave up 4 bases, with 10 bases separating them. CDR1 is SGHTA, CDR2 FQGNSA, per germline. This CDR3 is 14 amino acids long. The CDR3 region has the DNA TGTGCCAGCAGCTTAGTTTTGGAGGGCACTGAAGCTTTCTTT. Translating it yields CASSLVLEGTEAFF. The full variable domain, in which reference TRBV7-2 and TRBJ1-1 provide the parts outside the CDR3, is GAGVSQSPSNKVTEKGKDVELRCDPISGHTALYWYRQSLGQGLEFLIYFQGNSAPDKSGLPSDRFSAERTGGSVSTLTIQRTQQEDSAVYLCASSLVLEGTEAFFGQGTRLTVV.

This chain uses TRBV11-2 with TRBJ1-2; 11 nucleotides line up with TRBD1. J lost 6 bases, V lost 7 bases, and 10 bases had no gene match. The CDR3 has 15 amino acids. CDR1 is SGHAT and CDR2 is FQNNGV in the germline V gene. CDR3 DNA: TGTGCCAGCACCGATCGGGACAGGGGGAAGGATGGCTACACCTTC. Its translation is CASTDRDRGKDGYTF.

The rearrangement links TRBV13 to TRBJ2-5, with 9 positions matching TRBD2. This CDR3 has 16 amino acids. V gave up 8 bases and J gave up 5 bases; unmatched junction bases: 15. Per the germline V gene, CDR1 is PRHDT and CDR2 is FYEKMQ (reference sequence). The DNA of the CDR3 is TGTGCCAGCGGCATAGCGGGAGCGACTCTGGGGGAGACCCAGTACTTC. Translating it yields CASGIAGATLGETQYF.

V is TRBV28 and J is TRBJ1-6, with TRBD1 identical over 7 bases. Germline loops: CDR1 MDHEN, CDR2 SYDVKM. Trimming took 6 bases from V and 0 from J; bases not matched to a gene: 8. The CDR3 extends over 17 amino acids. The CDR3 sequence: CASRTRDSRSYNSPLHF. CDR3 coding DNA: TGTGCCAGCAGGACCCGGGACAGCCGCTCCTATAATTCACCCCTCCACTTT.

V and J are TRBV7-2 and TRBJ1-2, with 7 bases lining up with TRBD1. Germline CDR1 SGHTA, CDR2 FQGNSA. J lost 4 bases, V lost 4 bases, and 3 bases had no gene match. This CDR3 contains 13 residues. In DNA form, the CDR3 reads TGTGCCAGCAGCTCAAGGGGGCTCTATGGCTACACCTTC. Translation gives CASSSRGLYGYTF.

The CDR3 loop is CASSPTGGGGADTQYF. The CDR3 bases are TGCGCCAGCAGCCCAACGGGGGGAGGTGGCGCAGATACGCAGTATTTT. The chain links TRBV4-3 to TRBJ2-3, with 7 bases aligning to TRBD2. J gave up 4 bases and V 4 bases, and 11 bases lay outside the gene matches. From germline, CDR1 is LGHNA and CDR2 YSLEER. This CDR3 contains 16 residues.

The chain joins TRBV7-8 to TRBJ1-1; no clear D gene. CDR1 and CDR2 from the germline V gene are SGHVS and FQNEAQ. Trimming took off 1 base at V and 7 bases at J, with 10 bases between the two ends. The CDR3 is 13 residues long. The CDR3 coding sequence is TGTGCCAGCAGCTTAGGGGTCAGAGGTGAAGCTTTCTTT. The encoded protein is CASSLGVRGEAFF.

Regarding this clone: Other DNA sequences in the same sample also yield this CDR3. The chain combines TRBV28 with TRBJ1-1, with unresolved D. V was pared by 5 bases and J by 1 base, with 2 bases between. In germline, CDR1 is MDHEN, CDR2 SYDVKM. The CDR3 runs to 11 residues. The CDR3 spells CASSRNTEAFF. CDR3 coding DNA: TGTGCCAGCAGTCGGAACACTGAAGCTTTCTTT.

Details on this clone: Other DNA sequences in the sample encode the same CDR3. J is TRBJ1-1 and V is TRBV6-5; no definite D call. CDR1 is MNHEY, CDR2 SVGAGI, per germline. The CDR3 is made up of 13 amino acids. V lost 0 bases and J lost 5, with 7 bases in between. This CDR3 reads CASSYSGRTEAFF. CDR3 DNA sequence: TGTGCCAGCAGTTACTCGGGGAGGACTGAAGCTTTCTTT.

This chain uses TRBV11-2 with TRBJ2-1; TRBD2 matches at 8 bases. J was trimmed by 9 bases and V by 5 bases; bases with no gene match: 12. The germline V gene has CDR1 SGHAT and CDR2 FQNNGV. The CDR3 runs to 15 residues. The CDR3 region is CASSPSSGSLVEQFF. CDR3 DNA: TGTGCCAGCAGCCCGAGCAGCGGGAGTTTGGTTGAGCAGTTCTTC.

This chain uses TRBV6-2 or TRBV6-3 with TRBJ2-3, with 10 nucleotides matching TRBD2. This CDR3 has 16 residues. Germline loops: CDR1 MNHEY, CDR2 SVGEGT. The V segment lost 2 bases and the J segment 5 bases; nucleotides outside the gene matches: 7. CDR3 DNA sequence: TGTGCCAGCAGTTACGTGCTAGCGGGAGCAATAGATACGCAGTATTTT. It specifies CASSYVLAGAIDTQYF.

CDR3 sequence reads: CASSLIQNYGYTF. The CDR3 DNA sequence: TGTGCCAGCAGTTTAATACAGAACTATGGCTACACCTTC. The V gene is TRBV28, the J gene TRBJ1-2; no definite D call. This CDR3 spans 13 amino acids. Trimming took 2 bases from V and 2 from J, leaving 6 bases between them. Germline V gene data show CDR1 as MDHEN and CDR2 as SYDVKM.

The V and J genes are TRBV29-1 and TRBJ2-1; TRBD2 agrees at 11 bases. This CDR3 contains 13 residues. The V gene end was trimmed by 4 bases and the J gene end by 14 bases; junction bases not matched to a gene: 10. Germline assignment: CDR1 SQVTM and CDR2 ANQGSEA. The chain's CDR3 is CSVGDLAGGLKFF. The CDR3 nucleotides are TGCAGCGTTGGGGACCTAGCGGGAGGCTTAAAGTTCTTC.

The chain employs TRBV28 and TRBJ2-7, with 11 bases fitting TRBD1. The CDR3 covers 15 residues. Germline V gene data show CDR1 as MDHEN and CDR2 as SYDVKM. The trim removed 5 bases at V and 7 bases at J, leaving 10 bases unmatched. CDR3 sequence: CASSVRTGGSWEQYF. Written as DNA, the CDR3 is TGTGCCAGCAGTGTACGGACAGGGGGCTCTTGGGAGCAGTACTTC.

Concerning this clone: Mismatch with germline at one junction end may stem from a read error. V is TRBV27 and J is TRBJ2-4; possibly TRBD1 for D (6 bases). CDR3 size: 12 residues. The germline V gene encodes CDR1 MNHEY and CDR2 SMNVEV (reference sequence). The CDR3 region is CASTRTGTSFHF. DNA of the CDR3: TGTGCCAGCACCAGAACGGGGACATCATTCCACTTC.

This sequence joins TRBV10-3 and TRBJ2-1; D is undetermined. V gave up 4 bases and J gave up 5 bases, with 3 bases separating them. CDR1 is ENHRY and CDR2 is SYGVKD in the germline V gene. The CDR3 is made up of 11 amino acids. DNA for the CDR3: TGTGCCATCAGTGTCAACAATGAGCAGTTCTTC. Translation: CAISVNNEQFF.

The chain is built from TRBV7-9 and TRBJ1-1; D is undetermined. The CDR3 consists of 15 residues. CDR1 and CDR2 (germline): SEHNR, FQNEAQ (reference sequence). V shed 5 bases and J shed 0 bases, with 13 bases lying between them. The CDR3 sequence: CASSPSGRVNTEAFF. The CDR3 coding sequence is TGTGCCAGCAGCCCAAGTGGGCGAGTGAACACTGAAGCTTTCTTT.

The V call is TRBV6-1, the J call TRBJ1-6, with D possibly being TRBD1 (5 bases). Germline V gives CDR1 MNHNS, CDR2 SASEGT. Deletions cut 0 bases from V and 12 bases from J, with 15 bases between. This CDR3 spans 15 amino acids. In DNA, the CDR3 is TGTGCCAGCAGTGAAGCGCAGGCAGGGTCGGGACCCCTCCACTTT. Its translation is CASSEAQAGSGPLHF.

The rearrangement links TRBV6-6 to TRBJ2-3, with TRBD2 matching 14 bases. Germline values: CDR1 MNHNY, CDR2 SVGAGI (reference sequence). The CDR3 extends over 17 amino acids. The V segment lost 5 bases and the J segment 2 bases; nucleotides outside the gene matches: 6. CDR3 nucleotide sequence: TGTGCCAGCAGTCCCGGACTAGCGGGAGGTCCCACAGATACGCAGTATTTT. The encoded protein is CASSPGLAGGPTDTQYF.

This rearrangement joins TRBV5-4 to TRBJ2-1, with 8 bases lining up with TRBD2. Germline trimming cut 6 bases from V and 0 bases from J; bases unmatched to any gene: 8. This CDR3 has 16 residues. CDR1 is SGHNT, CDR2 YYREEE, per germline (reference sequence). In DNA form, the CDR3 reads TGTGCCAGCACCAACCCAACTAGCGGCTCCTACAATGAGCAGTTCTTC. Protein: CASTNPTSGSYNEQFF. Based on the CDR3 plus reference TRBV5-4 and TRBJ2-1, the full variable domain is ETGVTQSPTHLIKTRGQQVTLRCSSQSGHNTVSWYQQALGQGPQFIFQYYREEENGRGNFPPRFSGLQFPNYSSELNVNALELDDSALYLCASTNPTSGSYNEQFFGPGTRLTVL.

In this sample, this clone turned up once. The rearrangement uses TRBV6-2 or TRBV6-3 and TRBJ2-5; 9 nucleotides line up with TRBD1. Unmatched junction bases numbered 10, after V lost 5 bases and J lost 3 bases. CDR1 and CDR2 (germline): MNHEY, SVGEGT. The CDR3 spans 16 residues. The chain's CDR3 is CASSTYGTGLEETQYF. The CDR3 bases are TGTGCCAGCAGTACCTATGGGACAGGGTTAGAAGAGACCCAGTACTTC.